This T cell receptor (beta chain) comes out of a study of blood T cell repertoires in COVID-19. Study overall: COVID-19 samples from acute and convalescent phases originated in the United States, Italy and Spain.

At least ten counts were recorded for this clone. This table comes from immunoSEQ multiplex PCR, and its TCRdb copy is limited to in-frame clones, with some not included. There are around 280,000 clones in the sample; roughly 87% occur only once, and around 2.2% lies in the top ten. V was shortened by 4 bases and J by 0 bases, with 8 bases between the two germline ends. Germline values: CDR1 SGDLS, CDR2 YYNGEE. CDR3 size: 14 residues. This chain uses TRBV9 with TRBJ1-3, with D hard to call. This TCR derives from a woman aged 50 to 60 who had recovered from COVID-19. Sequenced: peripheral blood. In DNA, the CDR3 is TGTGCCAGCAGCTTACACCTCTCTGGAAACACCATATATTTT. Translated: CASSLHLSGNTIYF.